This passage covers 17 T cell receptor beta chains from one sample sequenced in a study of cytomegalovirus exposure and HLA in healthy donors. Amplification used 60 Vbeta primers and 13 Jbeta primers. Clones were sequenced by immunoSEQ multiplex PCR, and TCRdb holds only the in-frame ones, with some missing. This sample has 90,000 to 100,000 clones; around 80% occur once, and the top ten carry just over 0.75%. The sequenced material came from PBMCs. The receptors were gathered from a woman aged 55-69 years in good health and CMV-seronegative.

The CDR3 DNA reads TGTGCCAGCAGTAGCCGTGTAGGGGGACAGGGCAATGAGCAGTTCTTC. Translating gives CASSSRVGGQGNEQFF. This sequence joins TRBV7-2 and TRBJ2-1; 9 nucleotides line up with TRBD1. The junction had 12 bases not matched to a gene; V was cut back by 6 bases and J by 6 bases. The CDR3 is 16 residues long. Germline-derived CDR1 and CDR2 are SGHTA and FQGNSA.

This clone has a handful of counts. This chain joins TRBV5-4 and TRBJ2-1; D unresolved. The CDR3 spans 12 residues. Germline values: CDR1 SGHNT, CDR2 YYREEE (reference sequence). V was trimmed by 2 bases and J by 6 bases, leaving 6 bases between them. The CDR3 sequence is CASSFAFNEQFF. The CDR3 bases are TGTGCCAGCAGCTTCGCGTTCAATGAGCAGTTCTTC. Full variable domain (missing parts from reference TRBV5-4 and TRBJ2-1): ETGVTQSPTHLIKTRGQQVTLRCSSQSGHNTVSWYQQALGQGPQFIFQYYREEENGRGNFPPRFSGLQFPNYSSELNVNALELDDSALYLCASSFAFNEQFFGPGTRLTVL.

The chain recombines TRBV7-2 with TRBJ2-1; a possible D gene is TRBD2 (5 bases). Between the trimmed V and J ends, which lost 2 bases and 8 bases, there was a span of 16 bases. The CDR3 covers 15 residues. CDR1 and CDR2 from the germline V gene are SGHTA and FQGNSA. This chain's CDR3 is CASSLLGRGFDEQFF. CDR3 coding DNA: TGTGCCAGCAGCTTACTGGGCCGCGGGTTCGATGAGCAGTTCTTC.

This clone was counted a single time. V gene TRBV6-5 combines with J gene TRBJ2-7; TRBD2 matches 12 bases. The CDR3 covers 15 residues. V was pared by 4 bases and J by 4 bases, with 5 bases of the junction left unmatched. The germline CDR1 and CDR2 sequences are MNHEY and SVGAGI. In DNA form, the CDR3 reads TGTGCCAGCAGTTGGAGGACTAGCGGGACGTACGAGCAGTACTTC. As protein: CASSWRTSGTYEQYF.

The chain is built from TRBV5-1 and TRBJ1-1, with 8 bases matching TRBD1. The CDR3 spans 15 residues. J gave up 1 base and V 0 bases, and 2 bases lay outside the gene matches. CDR1 is SGHRS and CDR2 is YFSETQ in the germline V gene. The CDR3 is CASSLAGGRNTEAFF. DNA for the CDR3: TGCGCCAGCAGCTTGGCAGGGGGCAGGAACACTGAAGCTTTCTTT.

This clone was picked up a small number of times. This chain links TRBV30 with TRBJ2-7, with D possibly being TRBD1 (6 bases). Trimming stripped 2 bases from V and 4 bases from J, with 18 bases between. The CDR3 loop spans 15 amino acids. Germline values: CDR1 GTSNPN, CDR2 SVGIG (reference sequence). CDR3 in amino acids: CAWSSQGMGAYEQYF. As DNA, the CDR3 is TGTGCCTGGAGTTCCCAGGGTATGGGGGCATACGAGCAGTACTTC. Full variable domain (rest looked up from reference TRBV30 and TRBJ2-7): SQTIHQWPATLVQPVGSPLSLECTVEGTSNPNLYWYRQAAGRGLQLLFYSVGIGQISSEVPQNLSASRPQDRQFILSSKKLLLSDSGFYLCAWSSQGMGAYEQYFGPGTRLTVT.

The chain couples TRBV10-3 to TRBJ2-3, with 8 bases fitting TRBD2. Per the germline V gene, CDR1 is ENHRY and CDR2 is SYGVKD. The ends lost 9 bases at V and 2 bases at J; junction bases unmatched: 7. The CDR3 runs to 14 residues. The CDR3: CAITSGPTTDTQYF. The CDR3 DNA sequence: TGTGCCATTACTAGCGGTCCGACCACAGATACGCAGTATTTT.

The chain recombines TRBV4-3 with TRBJ2-1; 7 bases are a match to TRBD2. The trim removed 0 bases at V and 7 bases at J, leaving 9 bases unmatched. The CDR3 totals 16 residues. Per germline, CDR1 LGHNA and CDR2 YSLEER. CDR3 DNA: TGCGCCAGCAGCCAAGATGGGCTAGCGGTTCTTAATGAGCAGTTCTTC. The encoded protein is CASSQDGLAVLNEQFF.

V usage is TRBV4-3 and J usage is TRBJ2-3; D remains unclear. Germline V gene lookup returns CDR1 LGHNA and CDR2 YSLEER. This CDR3 has 15 residues. Trimming shortened V by 0 bases and J by 1 base, and 8 bases separated the two germline ends. CDR3 nucleotide sequence: TGCGCCAGCAGCCAAGATCGGCAGGGCACAGATACGCAGTATTTT. Its protein is CASSQDRQGTDTQYF.

The chain links TRBV15 to TRBJ1-6; possibly TRBD1 for D (6 bases). CDR3 length equals 15 residues. From germline, CDR1 is LNHNV and CDR2 YYDKDF (reference sequence). The V gene lost 1 base and the J gene lost 7 bases, with 11 bases spanning the gap. The DNA for the CDR3 is TGTGCCACCAGCAGAGGGGACACGGTCAATTCACCCCTCCACTTT. Its protein is CATSRGDTVNSPLHF.

The CDR3 DNA sequence: TGCAGCGTTGTCTTAGTCGTCGATGAGCAGTTCTTC. It yields the protein CSVVLVVDEQFF. The chain links TRBV29-1 to TRBJ2-1; D is unresolved. V was pared by 4 bases and J by 8 bases, with 12 bases between. This CDR3 has 12 residues. In germline, CDR1 is SQVTM, CDR2 ANQGSEA.

The chain uses TRBV30 and TRBJ1-3, with 8 positions matching TRBD1. The CDR3 consists of 14 residues. The germline V gene encodes CDR1 GTSNPN and CDR2 SVGIG (reference sequence). V lost 5 bases to trimming and J lost 2 bases; unmatched junction nucleotides: 5. The CDR3 DNA follows: TGTGCCTGGGGACAGGGCGCCACTGGAAACACCATATATTTT. Its protein product is CAWGQGATGNTIYF. Drawing the rest from reference TRBV30 and TRBJ1-3, the complete variable domain is SQTIHQWPATLVQPVGSPLSLECTVEGTSNPNLYWYRQAAGRGLQLLFYSVGIGQISSEVPQNLSASRPQDRQFILSSKKLLLSDSGFYLCAWGQGATGNTIYFGEGSWLTVV.

The rearrangement links TRBV7-2 to TRBJ1-2; D is perhaps TRBD1 (5 bases). Looked up from germline, CDR1 is SGHTA and CDR2 is FQGNSA. Trimming removed 5 bases from V and 4 bases from J, with 11 bases in between. This CDR3 has 13 amino acids. The DNA for the CDR3 is TGTGCCAGCAGCGCCGGGGGGATCTATGGCTACACCTTC. This encodes CASSAGGIYGYTF.

The genes are TRBV7-9 and TRBJ1-2; the D gene is possibly TRBD1 (5 bases). Germline V gene lookup returns CDR1 SEHNR and CDR2 FQNEAQ (reference sequence). The V end was cut by 5 bases, the J end by 6 bases, with 13 bases between. The CDR3 totals 13 residues. CDR3 bases: TGTGCCAGCAGCCCGCAGGGTTTGCATGGCTACACCTTC. Amino acids: CASSPQGLHGYTF.

This chain uses TRBV6-1 with TRBJ1-2, with 7 positions matching TRBD1. Losses at the gene ends were 6 bases for V and 7 bases for J; bases not matched to a gene: 14. Germline CDR1 is MNHNS and CDR2 is SASEGT. The CDR3 loop spans 15 amino acids. CDR3 in amino acids: CASRETGMGGFGYTF. The DNA for the CDR3 is TGTGCCAGCAGGGAGACAGGGATGGGAGGATTTGGCTACACCTTC.

The chain has TRBV27 and TRBJ1-1; 12 nucleotides match TRBD1. CDR1 is MNHEY, CDR2 SMNVEV, per germline (reference sequence). The CDR3 contains 19 residues. With 1 base clipped from V and 1 base from J, the junction kept 10 bases outside the gene matches. CDR3 DNA: TGTGCCAGCAGTTTATTTACTCCCGGGACAGGGGGCACGAACACTGAAGCTTTCTTT. Translated, it gives CASSLFTPGTGGTNTEAFF.

This chain uses TRBV27 with TRBJ1-1; a possible D gene is TRBD1 (6 bases). This CDR3 is built from 14 residues. Trimming removed 5 bases at V and 0 bases at J, with 10 bases between. The germline CDR1 and CDR2 sequences are MNHEY and SMNVEV (reference sequence). CDR3 DNA: TGTGCCAGCAGTACTACAGGGTTGAACACTGAAGCTTTCTTT. Protein: CASSTTGLNTEAFF.